Shown below are 17 T cell receptor beta chains from a single sample sequenced in a study of T-cell reconstitution after alpha-beta-depleted transplantation in children. TCRbeta library construction was performed incorporating unique molecular identifiers. TCRdb processed the PCR reads anew with MiXCR; each CDR3 protein has one entry. The repertoire holds fewer than 1 million distinct CDR3 sequences, with 16% as singletons. The sequencing used PBMCs, mostly from graft donor cells, collected 360 days after TCRalphabeta/CD19-depleted stem cell transplant. The receptors stem from a male patient between 10 and 17 years old who had a stem cell transplant for acute lymphoblastic leukemia, so the T cells may come from the graft donor.

In its sample, this clonotype was seen a few times. The chain links TRBV9 to TRBJ1-5, with D perhaps matching TRBD1 (5 bases). The CDR3 is made up of 14 amino acids. Deletions cut 0 bases from V and 3 bases from J, with 7 bases between. Germline CDR1 and CDR2: SGDLS and YYNGEE. The CDR3 loop is CASSVGGNNQPQHF. In nucleotides, the CDR3 is TGTGCCAGCAGCGTAGGGGGGAACAATCAGCCCCAGCATTTT.

This clonotype appeared a few times. The chain recombines TRBV7-6 with TRBJ2-1; D may be TRBD2 (5 bases). V was shortened by 5 bases and J by 6 bases, with 20 bases between the two germline ends. Germline V gene data show CDR1 as SGHVS and CDR2 as FNYEAQ. The CDR3 loop spans 16 amino acids. CDR3 in amino acids: CASSGRAQGGSNEQFF. CDR3 DNA: TGTGCCAGCAGCGGCCGGGCCCAAGGTGGGAGCAATGAGCAGTTCTTC.

A few counts support this clonotype. The rearrangement uses TRBV29-1 and TRBJ2-7, with D maybe TRBD1 (9 bases). Trimming removed 6 bases at V and 2 bases at J, with 20 bases between. Germline CDR1 reads SQVTM; CDR2 reads ANQGSEA. There are 15 residues in the CDR3. The CDR3 is CSVGGGQGRPYEQYF. In DNA, the CDR3 is TGCAGCGTCGGGGGGGGACAGGGAAGACCCTACGAGCAGTACTTC.

The rearrangement uses TRBV12-3 or TRBV12-4 and TRBJ2-2, with 9 bases matching TRBD2. The CDR3 contains 15 residues. The J segment lost 2 bases and the V segment lost 7 bases, leaving 5 bases of the junction unmatched. The CDR3 nucleotides are TGTGCCAGCACCCTTAGCGGGGGTAACACCGGGGAGCTGTTTTTT. Its translation: CASTLSGGNTGELFF.

The chain has TRBV20-1 and TRBJ2-7; possible D gene TRBD2, 6 bases. Per germline, CDR1 DFQATT and CDR2 SNEGSKA (reference sequence). V was trimmed by 4 bases and J by 6 bases, leaving 16 bases between them. The CDR3 is 13 amino acids. The CDR3, as DNA: TGCAGTGCTATGCAGCGGGTCCCCCCCGAGCAGTACTTC. This encodes CSAMQRVPPEQYF.

This clonotype was picked up many times. The genes are TRBV5-6 and TRBJ2-1; D ambiguous. The germline V gene encodes CDR1 SGHDT and CDR2 YYEEEE. Trimming removed 1 base from V and 6 bases from J, with 5 bases in between. This CDR3 region has 12 residues. CDR3 DNA: TGTGCCAGCAGCTTGATGGCCAATGAGCAGTTCTTC. Its translation: CASSLMANEQFF.

There are a few counts of this clonotype. V gene TRBV21-1 combines with J gene TRBJ2-2. TRBV21-1 is given as a pseudogene. The CDR3 extends over 15 amino acids. The CDR3 nucleotides are TGTGCCAGCAGCTGGTTGCCGGCCGACACCGGGGAGCTGTTTTTT. The encoded protein is CASSWLPADTGELFF.

The chain joins TRBV7-3 to TRBJ2-5; unclear D gene. The length of the CDR3 is 14 residues. CDR1 SGHTA and CDR2 FQGTGA come from the germline V gene. V lost 2 bases and J lost 2, with 9 bases in between. CDR3 residues: CASSLGELQETQYF. The CDR3 bases are TGTGCCAGCAGCTTAGGGGAACTTCAAGAGACCCAGTACTTC.

The chain couples TRBV5-1 to TRBJ2-1; possibly TRBD2 for D (6 bases). Germline V gene sequence: CDR1 SGHRS, CDR2 YFSETQ. The CDR3 extends over 14 amino acids. The ends were cut back, 2 bases at V and 4 bases at J, with 10 bases in the middle. The CDR3: CASSFGGNYNEQFF. CDR3 sequence (DNA): TGCGCCAGCAGCTTTGGCGGGAATTACAATGAGCAGTTCTTC.

In this sample, this clonotype turned up a few times. This sequence joins TRBV3-1 and TRBJ1-4; 8 bases match TRBD1. Germline V gene sequence: CDR1 LGHDT, CDR2 YNNKEL (reference sequence). V lost 4 bases, J lost 4 bases, and 8 bases stayed unmatched. This CDR3 region has 16 residues. CDR3 loop: CASSRQGPTGNEKLFF. The CDR3 coding sequence is TGTGCCAGCAGCCGACAGGGGCCGACTGGTAATGAAAAACTGTTTTTT.

The gene calls are TRBV11-2 and TRBJ2-2; TRBD1 agrees at 7 bases. Germline CDR1 and CDR2: SGHAT and FQNNGV. There are 16 residues in the CDR3. V lost 5 bases, J lost 4 bases, and 10 bases stayed unmatched. DNA for the CDR3: TGTGCCAGCAGCACCCCCAGGGGACAGCCCACCGGGGAGCTGTTTTTT. Its protein is CASSTPRGQPTGELFF.

The chain recombines TRBV29-1 with TRBJ2-1; the D gene is possibly TRBD1 (5 bases). Trimming took off 6 bases at V and 0 bases at J, with 12 bases between the two ends. Germline-derived CDR1 and CDR2 are SQVTM and ANQGSEA. This CDR3 is built from 14 residues. CDR3 bases: TGCAGCGTGGGCAGGGTAGCCTCCTACAATGAGCAGTTCTTC. Translating it yields CSVGRVASYNEQFF.

The chain recombines TRBV7-6 with TRBJ2-3; TRBD1 matches 11 bases. The germline gives CDR1 SGHVS, CDR2 FNYEAQ. The CDR3 is 16 residues long. Losses at the gene ends were 4 bases for V and 5 bases for J; bases not matched to a gene: 8. Written as DNA, the CDR3 is TGTGCCAGCAGCTCCGGACAGGGGGCATGGGGAGATACGCAGTATTTT. Its protein is CASSSGQGAWGDTQYF.

The table lists this clonotype with a few counts. The CDR3 bases are TGCGCCAGCAGCTCCAGGGGCGGCCCTTTTACCTACGAGCAGTACTTC. Its translation: CASSSRGGPFTYEQYF. V gene TRBV5-1 combines with J gene TRBJ2-7; a weak D match, TRBD1 (6 bases). V lost 3 bases, J lost 2 bases, and 18 bases lay in between. CDR1 is SGHRS, CDR2 YFSETQ, per germline. The CDR3 loop spans 16 amino acids. The entire variable domain, with the rest obtained from reference TRBV5-1 and TRBJ2-7, is as follows: KAGVTQTPRYLIKTRGQQVTLSCSPISGHRSVSWYQQTPGQGLQFLFEYFSETQRNKGNFPGRFSGRQFSNSRSEMNVSTLELGDSALYLCASSSRGGPFTYEQYFGPGTRLTVT.

The table lists this clonotype with a few counts. The rearrangement links TRBV4-1 to TRBJ2-5, with 11 bases aligning to TRBD2. This CDR3 has 16 residues. The germline V gene has CDR1 MGHRA and CDR2 YSYEKL. The J segment lost 5 bases and the V segment lost 0 bases, leaving 5 bases of the junction unmatched. The CDR3 nucleotides are TGCGCCAGCAGCCAAGAGGGACTAGCGGCTGCGGAGACCCAGTACTTC. The encoded protein is CASSQEGLAAAETQYF.

The chain links TRBV5-1 to TRBJ1-2, with a weak D call TRBD1 (6 bases). Germline V gene data show CDR1 as SGHRS and CDR2 as YFSETQ. The V end was cut by 3 bases, the J end by 6 bases, with 12 bases between. There are 13 residues in the CDR3. CDR3 residues: CASSSAGGDGYTF. In nucleotides, the CDR3 is TGCGCCAGCAGCTCCGCGGGGGGCGATGGCTACACCTTC.

This chain links TRBV12-3 or TRBV12-4 with TRBJ1-2; D might be TRBD1 (6 bases). The CDR3 is made up of 14 amino acids. V lost 5 bases and J 5 bases, leaving 15 bases between the germline ends. CDR3 in amino acids: CASSPRGMGYGYTF. The CDR3, as DNA: TGTGCCAGCAGTCCCAGGGGTATGGGGTATGGCTACACCTTC.